This T cell receptor beta chain was sequenced in a study of response to subunit inactivated influenza vaccine. Study-level findings and limits: It was the authors' suggestion that each seasonal influenza vaccination recruits few new T cells.

Via MiXCR, TCRdb re-called the RT-PCR reads, giving one row per CDR3 protein. This sample carries around 790,000 distinct CDR3 sequences, over 20% of them seen once, and the ten largest clones take around 9.6%. This clonotype turned up a few times. What it binds is not known. Specimen: PBMCs from blood, collected 4 to 6 days after vaccination. The TCR sequence derives from a man over 45 who received an inactivated influenza vaccine.

The CDR3 spells CASSLARQGGELFF. The CDR3 DNA follows: TGCGCCAGCAGCTTGGCGCGACAGGGAGGGGAGCTGTTTTTT. The rearrangement joins TRBV5-1 to TRBJ2-2; TRBD1 matches 7 bases. The trim removed 0 bases at V and 8 bases at J, leaving 4 bases unmatched. CDR1 is SGHRS, CDR2 YFSETQ, per germline. This CDR3 spans 14 amino acids.